This TCR beta chain was sequenced during a study of early T cells in non-severe SARS-CoV-2 infection. Overall study: Unsorted whole-blood RNA was sequenced in bulk, leaving chains unpaired.

Individual cDNA molecules were tagged with unique molecular identifiers. TCRdb re-analysed the 5' RACE reads in MiXCR, keeping a single row per CDR3 protein. Among 55,000 to 65,000 distinct CDR3 sequences listed, roughly 10% were seen once. CDR3 length: 18 amino acids. Unmatched junction bases numbered 12, after V lost 3 bases and J lost 7 bases. From germline, CDR1 is KGHSH and CDR2 LQKENI. In this sample, this clonotype turned up many times. The source material was whole blood. The clonotype originates from an adult who was a healthcare worker with PCR-confirmed SARS-CoV-2 infection or an uninfected control (not recorded which). The chain joins TRBV18 to TRBJ1-6, with 10 bases that match TRBD1. The CDR3 loop is CASSPPGQGIGSNSPLHF. As DNA, the CDR3 is TGTGCCAGCTCACCCCCGGGACAGGGGATTGGTTCGAATTCACCCCTCCACTTT.